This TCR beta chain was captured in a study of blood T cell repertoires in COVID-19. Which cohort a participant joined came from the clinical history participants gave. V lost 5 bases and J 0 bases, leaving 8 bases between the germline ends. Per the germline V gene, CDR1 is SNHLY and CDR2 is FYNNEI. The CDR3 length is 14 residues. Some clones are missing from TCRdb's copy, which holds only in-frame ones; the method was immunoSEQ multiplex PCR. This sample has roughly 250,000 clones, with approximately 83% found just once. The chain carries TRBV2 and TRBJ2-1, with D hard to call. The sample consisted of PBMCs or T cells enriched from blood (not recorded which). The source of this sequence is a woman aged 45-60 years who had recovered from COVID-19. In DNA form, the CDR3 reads TGTGCCAGCAGTTCTTCCAGCTCCTACAATGAGCAGTTCTTC. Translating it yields CASSSSSSYNEQFF.